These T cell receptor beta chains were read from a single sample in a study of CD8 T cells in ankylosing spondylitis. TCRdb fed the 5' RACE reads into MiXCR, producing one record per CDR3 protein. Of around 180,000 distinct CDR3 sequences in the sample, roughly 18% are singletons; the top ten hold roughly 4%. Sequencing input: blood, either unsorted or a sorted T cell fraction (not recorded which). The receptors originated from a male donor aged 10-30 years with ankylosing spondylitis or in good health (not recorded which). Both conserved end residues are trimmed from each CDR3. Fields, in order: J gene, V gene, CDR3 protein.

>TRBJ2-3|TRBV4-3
ASSQDGTSDTQY
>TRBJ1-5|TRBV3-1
ASSQGPRSNQPQH
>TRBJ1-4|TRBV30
AWRDYAEKLF
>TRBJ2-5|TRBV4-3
ASSQELVGAGKTQY
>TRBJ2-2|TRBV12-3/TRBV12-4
ASSRTETGELF
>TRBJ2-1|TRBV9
ASSVAGASSYNEQF
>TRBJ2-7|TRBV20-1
SASQRPPSYEQY
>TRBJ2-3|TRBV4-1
ASSQKGADTQY
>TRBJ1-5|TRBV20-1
SARGTVQPQH
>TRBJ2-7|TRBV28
ASSLWTSGSFNEQY
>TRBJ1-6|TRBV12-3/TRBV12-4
ASSFEVLSPLH
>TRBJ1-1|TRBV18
ASSPRRQDRNTEAF
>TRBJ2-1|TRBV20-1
SARAGTPDNEQF
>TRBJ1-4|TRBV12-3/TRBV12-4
ASIGALRANEKLF